The T cell receptor beta chain described here comes from a study of T cells after somatic rescue of genetic block. Per germline, CDR1 LNHDA and CDR2 SQIVND (reference sequence). The CDR3 is made up of 12 amino acids. V dropped 5 bases and J dropped 11 bases, with 10 bases sitting between them. Generated by immunoSEQ multiplex PCR, the TCRdb table keeps only in-frame clones and is missing some. This table has 45,000 to 55,000 clones, roughly 96% appearing once. This clone was detected once. The TCR originated in a child under two years old. The chain combines TRBV19 with TRBJ1-6; D call uncertain. Sequencing was carried out using peripheral blood mononuclear cells (PBMCs). This CDR3 is CASSRGVPPLHF. CDR3 nucleotide sequence: TGTGCCAGTAGTCGCGGGGTCCCACCCCTCCACTTT.